This TCR beta chain derives from a study of blood T cells in healthy people across ages (dated by TCRdb to between 2014 and 2016). With regard to the full study: In model experiments, template switching captured about one uniquely barcoded TCR beta cDNA molecule for every two T cells. Age-related changes in TCR beta repertoire diversity were measured in the study by deep sequencing normalized with unique cDNA molecular identifiers. Donors were grouped into four age groups: young (average 16 years), middle-aged (around 39), aged (about 60) and long-lived (about 89). Donors of different ages were randomly distributed across sequencing lanes to avoid experimental bias. For two donors (one aged 18 to 30 and one aged 80 or older), the study analyzed two additional independent replicas of 1 million unique cDNA reads from the same blood draw.

Beyond this particular receptor, the publication reports: Compared with the aged group, the long-lived group had more naive CD4+ T cells, fewer expanded clones and increased TCR diversity, suggesting age selection. There was a strong correlation between observed TCR beta diversity and the percentage of naive T cells measured by flow cytometry. Estimates of total diversity based on one million sequenced T cells were considered lower bounds and underestimates. Observed TCR beta diversity per million T cells fell roughly linearly with age, and a significant reduction was already apparent by age roughly 40. Conclusive comparison of naive and antigen-experienced compartments was prevented by the profiling of bulk unsorted PBMCs. Donor CMV infection status was unknown, potentially confounding age-related changes in expanded clonotypes.

As for this clonotype: Its specific antigen is unknown. Qualities for individual bases were not recorded, and no much larger clone is one base off.

Donors were 35 to 40 systemically healthy Caucasian individuals from Russia aged about 6 to 100 years. Approximately 9 milliliters of peripheral blood were collected from each donor into EDTA-treated Vacutainer tubes. Ficoll-Paque density-gradient centrifugation was used to isolate PBMCs, with at least 6 million per sample. Trizol reagent was used to extract total RNA from the PBMCs, yielding at least 5.5 micrograms per sample. For every donor, flow cytometry on a PBMC aliquot measured the percentage of naive CD45RAhigh/CD27high T cells. The library relied on 5' RACE. Sequenced on an Illumina HiSeq 2500. The second PCR ran for about 7 to 11 cycles and used a J-beta primer mix along with a sample-barcoded 5' primer. Each TCR beta cDNA molecule received a unique molecular identifier from a template-switch 5' adaptor carrying 12 random nucleotides. Each sample yielded at least 3 million CDR3-containing paired-end reads. The Mint cDNA synthesis kit, primed by a TRBC-specific oligonucleotide, was used to synthesize first-strand cDNA from all RNA. Following uracil-DNA glycosylase treatment, a first 18-cycle PCR with universal primers M1SS and BC2_uni_R was performed on all cDNA. The source study handled its data this way. Each sample was normalized by randomly selecting 1 million high-quality reads, each carrying a distinct molecular identifier. Reads sharing molecular identifiers were discarded rather than binned into consensus sequences. MiTCR, run with a Q25 quality threshold and the strictest error-elimination algorithm, handled CDR3 identification, clonotype clustering and error correction. A nonparametric unseen species model using Euler transformation provided a lower-bound estimate of total TCR beta diversity. The public reads were quality trimmed at Q25 with fastp and then assembled into clones with MiXCR by TCRdb, keeping productive beta chains. For every CDR3 protein sequence, its rows merge into one entry that carries the most common genes and DNA. For this entry, the V and J calls and clone size follow TCRdb and not the study's own pipeline. The sample data list approximately 800,000 distinct CDR3 sequences, and around 36% of these were observed just once. The top ten hold over 10% of the sample.

Sequenced material: blood. The source is a man aged 18-30 years in good health.

The DNA reads as follows: TGTGCCATCAACCGAGGACAGGGGAACTATGGCTACACCTTC. Translated, it gives CAINRGQGNYGYTF. The receptor chain draws on TRBV10-3 and TRBJ1-2; TRBD1 agrees with 9 junctional bases. CDR1 and CDR2 were assigned from the germline V gene as ENHRY and SYGVKD. Trimming leaves V shorter by 7 bases and J shorter by 2 bases, with the junction holding 5 bases beyond the gene matches. From the cysteine through the phenylalanine, the CDR3 covers 14 amino acids. CDR3 DNA is the only sequence kept; it has 42 bases, read in frame from the first base.